The 10 T cell receptor beta chains given below trace back to one sample, sequenced in a study of shared clonotypes between healthy human individuals. Terminally differentiated effector memory CD45RA+ cells were excluded from the naive CD8 cells, which were CD45RO-negative and positively selected for CCR7. Some clones are missing from TCRdb's copy, which holds only in-frame ones; the method was immunoSEQ multiplex PCR. The profile covers about 1,900,000 clones, with around 96% appearing a single time and 0.95% to 1.5% taken by the ten largest. The specimen was naive CD8+ T cells sorted from blood. The receptor source for this set is a young man in good health.

V usage is TRBV5-1 and J usage is TRBJ2-7; 8 positions match TRBD1. Germline V gene data show CDR1 as SGHRS and CDR2 as YFSETQ. The V segment lost 4 bases and the J segment 5 bases; nucleotides outside the gene matches: 5. CDR3 size: 13 residues. CDR3 DNA sequence: TGCGCCAGCAGCCATGGACAGGGCAACGAGCAGTACTTC. The encoded protein is CASSHGQGNEQYF.

The chain carries TRBV11-2 and TRBJ2-5; 10 positions match TRBD2. Germline V gives CDR1 SGHAT, CDR2 FQNNGV. This CDR3 contains 15 residues. After removal of 4 bases from V and 7 bases from J, the junction contained 9 bases not matched to a gene. DNA for the CDR3: TGTGCCAGCAGCTCCGTAGCGGGGGGCATCCCGACCCAGTACTTC. This sequence encodes CASSSVAGGIPTQYF.

The chain couples TRBV6-1 to TRBJ2-7, with D perhaps TRBD1 (7 bases). The CDR3 length is 14 residues. V lost 6 bases and J lost 10, with 22 bases in between. CDR1 and CDR2 (germline): MNHNS, SASEGT. The CDR3 spells CASRTSGGQWEQYF. The DNA for the CDR3 is TGTGCCAGCAGAACTTCCGGGGGACAGTGGGAACAGTACTTC.

The gene calls are TRBV27 and TRBJ2-4, with D perhaps TRBD2 (6 bases). The germline V and J ends were trimmed by 2 bases and 8 bases, with 16 bases remaining between them. Germline CDR1 is MNHEY and CDR2 is SMNVEV (reference sequence). This CDR3 comprises 15 residues. CDR3: CASSLMASEGDIQYF. The CDR3 region has the DNA TGTGCCAGCAGTTTAATGGCTAGCGAAGGGGACATTCAGTACTTC.

The rearrangement joins TRBV21-1 to TRBJ2-1; the table's D call, TRBD2, was not checked against the DNA. TRBV21-1 is annotated as a pseudogene. This CDR3 region has 15 residues. The CDR3 here is CASSKAGAGYNEQFF. The CDR3 nucleotides read TGTGCCAGCAGCAAAGCAGGCGCGGGATACAATGAGCAGTTCTTC.

The chain carries TRBV7-2 and TRBJ2-3; tentatively, D is TRBD2 (5 bases). The CDR3 runs 16 residues. Germline V CDR1 and CDR2: SGHTA, FQGNSA. V shed 1 base and J shed 1 base, with 12 bases lying between them. CDR3 nucleotides: TGTGCCAGCAGCTTAGTAGCTAGCTGGGGCACAGATACGCAGTATTTT. Its translation is CASSLVASWGTDTQYF.

This clone was detected only once. V is TRBV2 and J is TRBJ2-2, with a possible D match to TRBD1 (5 bases). V dropped 0 bases and J dropped 7 bases, with 18 bases sitting between them. CDR3 size: 17 residues. Germline values: CDR1 SNHLY, CDR2 FYNNEI. The CDR3 spells CASSEAGGASTGGELFF. The CDR3 DNA follows: TGTGCCAGCAGTGAAGCCGGTGGGGCAAGTACCGGCGGGGAGCTGTTTTTT.

The CDR3 DNA follows: TGTGCCAGCAGTTCCGCAGGGGCCGAGCAGTACTTC. It is translated as CASSSAGAEQYF. The chain uses TRBV27 and TRBJ2-7, with D perhaps TRBD1 (6 bases). Trimming removed 4 bases from V and 6 bases from J, with 10 bases in between. The germline V gene encodes CDR1 MNHEY and CDR2 SMNVEV (reference sequence). The CDR3 consists of 12 residues.

The J gene is TRBJ1-4, the V gene TRBV6-6, with D perhaps matching TRBD1 (5 bases). The ends were cut back, 6 bases at V and 5 bases at J, with 13 bases in the middle. The CDR3 length is 14 residues. In germline, CDR1 is MNHNY, CDR2 SVGAGI (reference sequence). The DNA for the CDR3 is TGTGCCAGCAGCCACGACAGTTTCAATGAAAAACTGTTTTTT. Residues: CASSHDSFNEKLFF.

The chain joins TRBV6-5 to TRBJ2-3; D is uncertain. The CDR3 is made up of 14 amino acids. The germline CDR1 and CDR2 sequences are MNHEY and SVGAGI. The ends were cut back, 5 bases at V and 0 bases at J, with 9 bases in the middle. CDR3 bases: TGTGCCAGCAGTACGGACGGGAGCACAGATACGCAGTATTTT. Its translation is CASSTDGSTDTQYF.